The subject of this entry is one TCR beta chain. The antigen remains undetermined. The assay was immunoSEQ multiplex PCR, and TCRdb's table has in-frame clones only and misses some. Of millions of clones listed, around nine tenths were seen once; the top ten hold under 0.15%. These data originate in a study of shared clonotypes between healthy human individuals. Overall study: Per donor, CD8 memory used one plate, CD8 naive used two, CD4 memory used three and CD4 naive used three. Regarding the study as a whole: For naive CD4 cells, approximately 5% of clonotypes were shared across a few donors. Non-shared clonotypes were found to have lower generation probabilities than the clonotypes that were shared by all four of the sorted-subset donors.

From germline, CDR1 is SGDLS and CDR2 YYNGEE. V lost 2 bases and J 0 bases, leaving 12 bases between the germline ends. The CDR3 loop spans 16 amino acids. This receptor was obtained from a man aged 18 to 29 in good health. Sequences were obtained from naive CD4+ T cells sorted from blood. As to subset: CD45RA+ positively selected. This chain connects TRBV9 to TRBJ2-1; no reliable D call. The CDR3 here is CASSVTALSSYNEQFF. The CDR3 DNA reads as TGTGCCAGCAGCGTGACGGCGCTGAGCTCCTACAATGAGCAGTTCTTC.